This T cell receptor (beta chain) derives from a study of blood T cell repertoires in COVID-19. Generated by immunoSEQ multiplex PCR, the TCRdb table keeps only in-frame clones and is missing some. The table lists about 91,000 clones, 85% to 90% of them singletons. Specimen: peripheral blood. The sequence derives from a woman in her seventies with acute or convalescent COVID-19.

DNA for the CDR3: TGTGCCAGCAGCTTATCGAATAGGGGCCACTATAATTCACCCCTCCACTTT. This translates into CASSLSNRGHYNSPLHF. The chain couples TRBV11-2 to TRBJ1-6; possibly TRBD1 for D (5 bases). V dropped 2 bases and J dropped 3 bases, with 14 bases sitting between them. Germline lookup yields CDR1 SGHAT and CDR2 FQNNGV. The CDR3 has 17 residues.